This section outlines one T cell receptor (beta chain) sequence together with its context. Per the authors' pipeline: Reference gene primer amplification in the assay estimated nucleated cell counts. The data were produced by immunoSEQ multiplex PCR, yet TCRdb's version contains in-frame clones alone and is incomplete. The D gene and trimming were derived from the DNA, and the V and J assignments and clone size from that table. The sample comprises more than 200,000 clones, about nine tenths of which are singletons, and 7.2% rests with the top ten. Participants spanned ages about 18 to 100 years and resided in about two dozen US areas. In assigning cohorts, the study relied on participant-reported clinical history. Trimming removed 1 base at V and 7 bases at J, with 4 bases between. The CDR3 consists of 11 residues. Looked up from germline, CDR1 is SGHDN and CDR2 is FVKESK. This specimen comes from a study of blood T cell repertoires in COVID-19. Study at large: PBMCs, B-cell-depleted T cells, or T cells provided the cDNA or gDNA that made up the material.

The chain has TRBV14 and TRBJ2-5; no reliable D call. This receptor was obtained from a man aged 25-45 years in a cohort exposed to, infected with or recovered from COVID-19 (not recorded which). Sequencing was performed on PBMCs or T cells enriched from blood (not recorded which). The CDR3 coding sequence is TGTGCCAGCAGCCAAGGCGGGACCCAGTACTTC. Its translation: CASSQGGTQYF.